This TCR beta chain appears in the sequencing data of a study of shared clonotypes between healthy human individuals. Germline V gives CDR1 SGHTA, CDR2 FQGTGA. CDR3 length: 16 amino acids. Trimming removed 5 bases from V and 2 bases from J, with 17 bases in between. Libraries were prepared by immunoSEQ multiplex PCR; TCRdb keeps only in-frame clonotypes and omits some of them. The sample has some 380,000 clones, just over 95% seen once; the top ten hold approximately 0.32%. Source material: memory CD8+ T cells sorted from blood. Subset defined: CD45RO+ cells pooled with CCR7-negative TemRA cells. This receptor was taken from a man aged 30 to 39 in good health. V gene TRBV7-3 combines with J gene TRBJ2-3; D is possibly TRBD1 or TRBD2 (5 bases each). CDR3 amino acids: CASSPTGTSNTDTQYF. The DNA of the CDR3 is TGTGCCAGCAGCCCCACCGGGACCAGTAACACAGATACGCAGTATTTT.